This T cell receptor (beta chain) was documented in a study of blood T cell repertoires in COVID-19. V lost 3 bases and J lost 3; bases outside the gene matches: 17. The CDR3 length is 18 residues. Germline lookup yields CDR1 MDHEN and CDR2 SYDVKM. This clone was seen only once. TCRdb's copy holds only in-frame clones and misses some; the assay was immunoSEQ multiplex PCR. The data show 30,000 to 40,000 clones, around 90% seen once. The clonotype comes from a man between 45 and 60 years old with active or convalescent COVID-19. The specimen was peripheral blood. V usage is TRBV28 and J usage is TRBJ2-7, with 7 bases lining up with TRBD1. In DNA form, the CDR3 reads TGTGCCAGCAGTTTGGCCTCGTACATGCGGACAGGCAACTACGAGCAGTACTTC. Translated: CASSLASYMRTGNYEQYF.